These 7 T cell receptor beta chains share one sample of origin, sequenced in a study of PD-1 blockade in classical Hodgkin lymphoma. Specified time point: cycle 4 day 1 (C4D1), after 5 to 7 weeks of nivolumab. Brentuximab vedotin exposure varied among the patients, all of whom had relapsed after autologous stem cell transplantation. The repertoire was sequenced with immunoSEQ multiplex PCR; TCRdb's copy has only in-frame clones and lacks some. The sample lists about 61,000 clones, approximately 90% occurring once. This material consisted of peripheral blood mononuclear cells (PBMCs), taken before the fourth cycle of nivolumab. Receptors were obtained from a human donor with classical Hodgkin lymphoma.

J is TRBJ1-6 and V is TRBV10-2, with 9 nucleotides matching TRBD1. Germline-derived CDR1 and CDR2 are WSHSY and SAAADI. Trimming at V came to 3 bases and at J to 2 bases, leaving 11 bases not matched to a gene. The CDR3 consists of 19 residues. The chain's CDR3 is CASSDGGQGRVPYNSPLHF. CDR3 nucleotide sequence: TGCGCCAGCAGTGATGGAGGACAGGGGAGAGTCCCCTATAATTCACCCCTCCACTTT.

V gene TRBV5-1 combines with J gene TRBJ1-1; TRBD1 might be the D (6 bases). The V gene lost 3 bases and the J gene lost 4 bases, with 10 bases spanning the gap. Germline V gives CDR1 SGHRS, CDR2 YFSETQ. This CDR3 spans 13 amino acids. For the CDR3, the DNA is TGCGCCAGCAGCTCAACAGGGTTCACTGAAGCTTTCTTT. Translated: CASSSTGFTEAFF.

The CDR3: CASSLIGDYNEQFF. The CDR3 bases are TGTGCCAGCAGCTTAATCGGGGACTACAATGAGCAGTTCTTC. The rearrangement links TRBV7-2 to TRBJ2-1; D is perhaps TRBD2 (5 bases). The V gene's germline CDR1 is SGHTA and CDR2 FQGNSA. Between the trimmed V and J ends, which lost 2 bases and 3 bases, there was a span of 8 bases. This CDR3 spans 14 amino acids.

CDR3 sequence (DNA): TGCGCCAGCAGTGTAGGGGGGCCGTTGAACACTGAAGCTTTCTTT. It codes for CASSVGGPLNTEAFF. The chain employs TRBV10-1 and TRBJ1-1, with a weak D call TRBD1 (6 bases). CDR1 WNHNN and CDR2 SYGVQD come from the germline V gene (reference sequence). The CDR3 contains 15 residues. V lost 4 bases to trimming and J lost 0 bases, with 12 bases between them.

The chain combines TRBV19 with TRBJ2-7; no clear D gene. With 6 bases removed from V and 1 base from J, the gap between germline ends came to 10 bases. The CDR3 extends over 13 amino acids. The germline V gene has CDR1 LNHDA and CDR2 SQIVND (reference sequence). The CDR3 is CASRASPSYEQYF. In nucleotides, the CDR3 is TGTGCCAGTAGAGCTAGTCCTTCCTACGAGCAGTACTTC.

J is TRBJ2-2 and V is TRBV1; TRBD1 is taken as the D call from the table, unchecked against the DNA. TRBV1 is shown as a pseudogene. The CDR3 covers 18 residues. CDR3 nucleotides: TGCACCAGCAGCCAGGCTTCGACCGGGACAGGGGGTTTGGGGGAGCTGTTTTTT. Translating gives CTSSQASTGTGGLGELFF.

This chain's CDR3 is CASSPDGRGNEKLFF. Here the CDR3 DNA reads TGCGCCAGCAGCCCTGACGGCAGGGGAAATGAAAAACTGTTTTTT. The genes are TRBV5-1 and TRBJ1-4; TRBD1 is a possible D gene (6 bases). V was shortened by 4 bases and J by 5 bases, with 15 bases between the two germline ends. The CDR3 has 15 residues. Germline V gives CDR1 SGHRS, CDR2 YFSETQ.